What follows are 3 T cell receptor beta chains derived from one specimen sequenced in a study of blood T cell repertoires in COVID-19. TCRdb keeps only in-frame clones here, not all; method: immunoSEQ multiplex PCR. The repertoire has some 350,000 clones, around 90% of them found once; the top ten carry about 3%. The specimen was peripheral blood. The source is a human donor in a cohort sampled during active COVID-19.

The DNA of the CDR3 is TGTACCCAAACAGATCCCGGGCAGTTCTTC. Protein sequence: CTQTDPGQFF. V and J are TRBV6-4 and TRBJ2-1, with D uncertain. The CDR3 spans 10 residues. Germline lookup yields CDR1 MRHNA and CDR2 SNTAGT.

The chain carries TRBV11-2 and TRBJ2-1; D is possibly TRBD2 (5 bases). Germline V gives CDR1 SGHAT, CDR2 FQNNGV. CDR3 length: 16 amino acids. Deletions cut 3 bases from V and 7 bases from J, with 19 bases between. This CDR3 is CASSFTSNHRGNEQFF. The CDR3, as DNA: TGTGCCAGCAGCTTCACTTCTAACCATCGGGGAAATGAGCAGTTCTTC.

This chain links TRBV28 with TRBJ1-2; no clear D gene. The V gene lost 3 bases and the J gene lost 4 bases, with 6 bases spanning the gap. CDR3 length equals 12 residues. Germline CDR1 reads MDHEN; CDR2 reads SYDVKM. The CDR3 nucleotides are TGTGCCAGCAGTTTGAATAGCTATGGCTACACCTTC. It codes for CASSLNSYGYTF.